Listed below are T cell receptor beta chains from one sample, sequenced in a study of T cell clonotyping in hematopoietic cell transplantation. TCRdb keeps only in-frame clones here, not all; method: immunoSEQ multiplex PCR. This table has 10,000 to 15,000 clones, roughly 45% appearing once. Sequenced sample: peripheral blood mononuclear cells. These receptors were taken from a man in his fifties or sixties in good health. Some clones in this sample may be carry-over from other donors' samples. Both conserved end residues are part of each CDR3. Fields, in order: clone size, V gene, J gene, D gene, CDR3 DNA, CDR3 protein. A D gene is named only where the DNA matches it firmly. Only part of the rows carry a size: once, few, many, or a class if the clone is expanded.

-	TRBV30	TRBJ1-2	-	TGTGCCTGGACCCAGGGGAACTATGGCTACACCTTC	CAWTQGNYGYTF
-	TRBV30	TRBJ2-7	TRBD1	TGTGCCCGCATGACAGGGGGATCCTACGAGCAGTACTTC	CARMTGGSYEQYF
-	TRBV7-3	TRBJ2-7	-	TGTGCCAGCAGCTTAGAGACTAGAGGGGTAGGCGAGCAGTACTTC	CASSLETRGVGEQYF
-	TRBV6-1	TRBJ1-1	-	TGTGCCAGCAGTGCGACGGGGGGGCCTGAAGCTTTCTTT	CASSATGGPEAFF
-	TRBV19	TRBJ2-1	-	TGTGCCAGTAGTAGGGCGGGCGAGCAGTTCTTC	CASSRAGEQFF
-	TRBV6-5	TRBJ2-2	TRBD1	TGTGCCAGCACCAGGACAGGGGAAACCGGGGAGCTGTTTTTT	CASTRTGETGELFF
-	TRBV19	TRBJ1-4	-	TGTGCCAGTAGTCCAAGGGATAGTGCTAATGAAAAACTGTTTTTT	CASSPRDSANEKLFF
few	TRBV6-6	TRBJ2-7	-	TGTGCCAGCAGTTACTCGCGGAGACCGTACTTC	CASSYSRRPYF
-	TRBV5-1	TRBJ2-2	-	TGCGCCAGCACACCTACAGGGAGTGGCGCCGGGGAGCTGTTTTTT	CASTPTGSGAGELFF
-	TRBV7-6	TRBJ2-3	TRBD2	TGTGCCAGCAGCTCTTTTGGTAGGACTAGCGGAAGCAAGGATACGCAGTATTTT	CASSSFGRTSGSKDTQYF
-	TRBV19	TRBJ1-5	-	TGTGCCAGTAGTTTGTCTAGCAATCAGCCCCAGCATTTT	CASSLSSNQPQHF
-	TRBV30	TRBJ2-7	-	TGTGCCTGCCCCACGGTAGGCTCCTACGAGCAGTACTTC	CACPTVGSYEQYF
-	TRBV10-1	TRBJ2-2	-	TGCGCCAGCAGGGGAACCGGGGAGCTGTTTTTT	CASRGTGELFF
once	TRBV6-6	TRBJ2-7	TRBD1	TGTGCCAGCAAGGGACAGGGGTTATCTGTGGCGCAGTACTTC	CASKGQGLSVAQYF